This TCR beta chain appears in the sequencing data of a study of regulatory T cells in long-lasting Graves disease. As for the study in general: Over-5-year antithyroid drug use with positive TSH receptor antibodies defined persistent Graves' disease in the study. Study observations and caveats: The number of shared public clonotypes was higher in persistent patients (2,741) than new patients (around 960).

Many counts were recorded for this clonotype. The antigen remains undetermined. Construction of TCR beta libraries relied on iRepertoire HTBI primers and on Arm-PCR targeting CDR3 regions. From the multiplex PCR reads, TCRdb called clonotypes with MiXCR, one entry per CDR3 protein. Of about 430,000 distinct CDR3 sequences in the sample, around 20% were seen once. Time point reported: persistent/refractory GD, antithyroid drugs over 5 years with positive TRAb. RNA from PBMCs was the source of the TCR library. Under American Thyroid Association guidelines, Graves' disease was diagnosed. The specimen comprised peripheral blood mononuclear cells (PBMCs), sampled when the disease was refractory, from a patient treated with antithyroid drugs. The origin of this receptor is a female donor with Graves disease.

CDR3 loop: CASSVRGFYEQYF. CDR3 DNA sequence: TGTGCCAGCAGTGTTCGGGGATTCTACGAGCAGTACTTC. The rearrangement links TRBV2 to TRBJ2-7, with a tentative D call TRBD2 (5 bases). The CDR3 is 13 residues long. Germline assignment: CDR1 SNHLY and CDR2 FYNNEI. Trimming removed 4 bases at V and 3 bases at J, with 10 bases between.